These 30 T cell receptor beta chains came from one sample sequenced in a study of cytomegalovirus exposure and HLA in healthy donors. The PCR contained 60 Vbeta and 13 Jbeta primers. The assay was immunoSEQ multiplex PCR, and TCRdb's table has in-frame clones only and misses some. The sample carries 160,000 or so clones, roughly 79% recorded once. The source material was PBMCs. These receptors were taken from a woman between 40 and 50 years old in good health and CMV-seropositive.

J is TRBJ2-5 and V is TRBV27, with 9 bases fitting TRBD1. The V segment lost 8 bases and the J segment 5 bases; nucleotides outside the gene matches: 9. The CDR3 is 14 amino acids. In germline, CDR1 is MNHEY, CDR2 SMNVEV (reference sequence). The CDR3 sequence is CASQGTGRWETQYF. The DNA of the CDR3 is TGTGCCAGCCAAGGGACAGGGAGATGGGAGACCCAGTACTTC.

The J gene is TRBJ1-2, the V gene TRBV28; TRBD1 agrees at 7 bases. Losses at the gene ends were 5 bases for V and 4 bases for J; bases not matched to a gene: 13. The CDR3 loop spans 16 amino acids. From germline, CDR1 is MDHEN and CDR2 SYDVKM. CDR3: CASSPARGDFGYGYTF. The CDR3 DNA reads as TGTGCCAGCAGTCCCGCCAGGGGGGACTTTGGCTATGGCTACACCTTC.

V gene TRBV5-6 combines with J gene TRBJ1-4; D is uncertain. V dropped 0 bases and J dropped 5 bases, with 14 bases sitting between them. CDR1 is SGHDT and CDR2 is YYEEEE in the germline V gene. The CDR3 contains 16 residues. The CDR3 DNA follows: TGTGCCAGCAGCTTGGGGGCGGGGATAAGGAATGAAAAACTGTTTTTT. As protein: CASSLGAGIRNEKLFF.

In its sample, this clone was seen once. The V gene is TRBV5-8, the J gene TRBJ2-7, with D possibly being TRBD1 (5 bases). The CDR3 consists of 14 residues. Germline CDR1 and CDR2: SGHTS and YDEGEE. Trimming pared 0 bases from V and 5 bases from J, leaving 12 bases between. In DNA, the CDR3 is TGTGCCAGCAGCTTGGATGTCAGGGCCGACGAGCAGTACTTC. Protein product: CASSLDVRADEQYF.

The chain recombines TRBV29-1 with TRBJ2-5; D not resolved. CDR1 is SQVTM, CDR2 ANQGSEA, per germline. Trimming removed 3 bases at V and 5 bases at J, with 4 bases between. The CDR3 consists of 10 residues. The CDR3 loop reads CSVDSETQYF. CDR3 bases: TGCAGCGTTGATTCTGAGACCCAGTACTTC.

This chain joins TRBV7-9 and TRBJ1-1; D uncertain. V lost 5 bases, J lost 1 base, and 5 bases lay in between. The CDR3 is made up of 12 amino acids. Germline V lookup: CDR1 SEHNR, CDR2 FQNEAQ (reference sequence). The CDR3 sequence: CASSRENTEAFF. DNA of the CDR3: TGTGCCAGCAGCCGGGAGAACACTGAAGCTTTCTTT. Using reference TRBV7-9 and TRBJ1-1 for the parts outside the CDR3, the full variable domain is DTGVSQNPRHKITKRGQNVTFRCDPISEHNRLYWYRQTLGQGPEFLTYFQNEAQLEKSRLLSDRFSAERPKGSFSTLEIQRTEQGDSAMYLCASSRENTEAFFGQGTRLTVV.

The table lists this clone with a few counts. V usage is TRBV19 and J usage is TRBJ2-1; 8 nucleotides agree with TRBD1. The CDR3 loop spans 16 amino acids. The J segment lost 0 bases and the V segment lost 9 bases, leaving 10 bases of the junction unmatched. Looked up from germline, CDR1 is LNHDA and CDR2 is SQIVND (reference sequence). The DNA for the CDR3 is TGTGCCAGCTCAACGGACAGGGAGAGCTCCTACAATGAGCAGTTCTTC. This translates into CASSTDRESSYNEQFF. Together with reference TRBV19 and TRBJ2-1, the CDR3 gives the full variable domain: DGGITQSPKYLFRKEGQNVTLSCEQNLNHDAMYWYRQDPGQGLRLIYYSQIVNDFQKGDIAEGYSVSREKKESFPLTVTSAQKNPTAFYLCASSTDRESSYNEQFFGPGTRLTVL.

This clone was picked up a small number of times. The chain carries TRBV6-1 and TRBJ1-2, with D possibly matching TRBD1 (5 bases). V was trimmed by 11 bases and J by 4 bases, leaving 14 bases between them. This CDR3 is 12 amino acids long. The germline V gene has CDR1 MNHNS and CDR2 SASEGT. This CDR3 reads CAAKVGLYGYTF. The DNA of the CDR3 is TGTGCCGCCAAGGTGGGGCTCTATGGCTACACCTTC.

The rearrangement links TRBV5-6 to TRBJ1-1; D unclear. CDR1 and CDR2 (germline): SGHDT, YYEEEE. Trimming took 2 bases from V and 4 from J, leaving 9 bases between them. The CDR3 is 13 amino acids. DNA for the CDR3: TGTGCCAGCAGCTTTACGGGAACCACTGAAGCTTTCTTT. Its translation is CASSFTGTTEAFF.

This clone was counted a few times. The chain has TRBV19 and TRBJ2-5; tentatively, D is TRBD2 (6 bases). The end of the DNA aligns better with TRBJ2-7, so the J call may be wrong. The CDR3 length is 15 residues. The V gene's germline CDR1 is LNHDA and CDR2 SQIVND (reference sequence). The CDR3 here is CASSNGGTATYEQYF. DNA of the CDR3: TGTGCCAGTAGTAACGGGGGTACGGCAACCTACGAGCAGTACTTC.

This chain links TRBV6-1 with TRBJ2-3; TRBD2 aligns across 7 bases. The CDR3 contains 19 residues. V dropped 0 bases and J dropped 6; count of bases not matched to a gene: 18. The germline gives CDR1 MNHNS, CDR2 SASEGT. Written as DNA, the CDR3 is TGTGCCAGCAGTGAAGCGGGCCCCCGACTAGCACCTGGGTCGGATACGCAGTATTTT. It encodes CASSEAGPRLAPGSDTQYF.

The CDR3 spells CATREEKNNEQFF. The CDR3 DNA is TGTGCCACCAGGGAGGAGAAGAACAATGAGCAGTTCTTC. The chain combines TRBV2 with TRBJ2-1; a possible D gene is TRBD2 (6 bases). CDR1 and CDR2 from the germline V gene are SNHLY and FYNNEI. V was shortened by 10 bases and J by 5 bases, with 15 bases between the two germline ends. The CDR3 covers 13 residues. Drawing the rest from reference TRBV2 and TRBJ2-1, the complete variable domain is EPEVTQTPSHQVTQMGQEVILRCVPISNHLYFYWYRQILGQKVEFLVSFYNNEISEKSEIFDDQFSVERPDGSNFTLKIRSTKLEDSAMYFCATREEKNNEQFFGPGTRLTVL.

The chain is built from TRBV7-9 and TRBJ1-2, with 7 nucleotides matching TRBD1. The V gene's germline CDR1 is SEHNR and CDR2 FQNEAQ (reference sequence). CDR3 length: 16 residues. Germline trimming cut 4 bases from V and 1 base from J; bases unmatched to any gene: 9. DNA for the CDR3: TGTGCCAGCAGCTCCGGAGGGGGCCGAAATAACTATGGCTACACCTTC. Its protein product is CASSSGGGRNNYGYTF.

This chain joins TRBV7-8 and TRBJ2-1; D is possibly TRBD2 (5 bases). CDR3 length equals 15 residues. The V gene lost 8 bases and the J gene lost 0 bases, with 14 bases spanning the gap. Germline CDR1 and CDR2: SGHVS and FQNEAQ. This chain's CDR3 is CASRMSLDSYNEQFF. Here the CDR3 DNA reads TGTGCCAGCCGAATGTCACTAGACTCCTACAATGAGCAGTTCTTC.

A remark on this clone: The junction departs from germline at one end; a sequencing error may be responsible. CDR3 bases: TGTTCCAGCAGCCCACCAGGACGGAGGATGGATGAAAAACTGTTTTTT. Translation: CSSSPPGRRMDEKLFF. The gene calls are TRBV7-9 and TRBJ1-4, with no clear D. This CDR3 is 16 amino acids long. CDR1 SEHNR and CDR2 FQNEAQ come from the germline V gene (reference sequence).

The chain is built from TRBV30 and TRBJ2-5, with 8 positions matching TRBD2. The CDR3 spans 13 residues. In germline, CDR1 is GTSNPN, CDR2 SVGIG (reference sequence). The junction had 7 bases not matched to a gene; V was cut back by 8 bases and J by 2 bases. The CDR3 bases are TGTGCCCAATCGGGGGGGCTTCAAGAGACCCAGTACTTC. It encodes CAQSGGLQETQYF.

In this sample, this clone turned up once. The V call is TRBV7-2, the J call TRBJ1-1; D unresolved. Germline CDR1 reads SGHTA; CDR2 reads FQGNSA. V dropped 7 bases and J dropped 4 bases, with 13 bases sitting between them. The CDR3 contains 13 residues. The CDR3 here is CASTGGLGTEAFF. The CDR3 DNA is TGTGCCAGCACGGGAGGGCTTGGCACTGAAGCTTTCTTT.

The chain couples TRBV13 to TRBJ1-1; maybe TRBD1 (5 bases). V lost 6 bases to trimming and J lost 1 base, with 15 bases between them. CDR3 length equals 15 residues. Germline-derived CDR1 and CDR2 are PRHDT and FYEKMQ (reference sequence). CDR3 DNA: TGTGCCAGCAGGAAAGGCGGGAGGGGGAACACTGAAGCTTTCTTT. It yields the protein CASRKGGRGNTEAFF.

This clone was counted a few times. The chain carries TRBV11-2 and TRBJ2-2; possibly TRBD2 for D (5 bases). The CDR3 spans 14 residues. Germline V gene data show CDR1 as SGHAT and CDR2 as FQNNGV. V lost 5 bases to trimming and J lost 6 bases, with 13 bases between them. The DNA of the CDR3 is TGTGCCAGCAGCCCTCTGGGGAGCGCCGGGGAGCTGTTTTTT. Protein: CASSPLGSAGELFF.

The gene calls are TRBV7-9 and TRBJ1-4; D unclear. The CDR3 is 15 amino acids. V dropped 5 bases and J dropped 6 bases, with 16 bases sitting between them. Germline V gene lookup returns CDR1 SEHNR and CDR2 FQNEAQ (reference sequence). CDR3 sequence (DNA): TGTGCCAGCAGCCCGTACAACCTGCCTGATGAAAAACTGTTTTTT. As protein: CASSPYNLPDEKLFF.

The chain links TRBV2 to TRBJ2-6, with 8 bases that match TRBD2. The germline V gene encodes CDR1 SNHLY and CDR2 FYNNEI. The J segment lost 2 bases and the V segment lost 10 bases, leaving 4 bases of the junction unmatched. The CDR3 is 14 residues long. CDR3 loop: CATRGGTGANVLTF. In DNA, the CDR3 is TGTGCCACCCGGGGGGGGACTGGGGCCAACGTCCTGACTTTC.

This sequence joins TRBV6-5 and TRBJ1-2; possible D gene TRBD1, 5 bases. The CDR3 is made up of 13 amino acids. CDR1 is MNHEY and CDR2 is SVGAGI in the germline V gene. V was clipped by 5 bases and J by 2 bases, with 9 bases between them. CDR3 nucleotide sequence: TGTGCCAGCAGTCCCCGGACAAACTATGGCTACACCTTC. As protein: CASSPRTNYGYTF.

V usage is TRBV6-6 and J usage is TRBJ1-2; D unresolved. CDR3 size: 11 residues. With 2 bases removed from V and 7 bases from J, the gap between germline ends came to 5 bases. Germline V gene lookup returns CDR1 MNHNY and CDR2 SVGAGI (reference sequence). The CDR3 DNA is TGTGCCAGCAGTTACAAGAGTGGCTACACCTTC. As protein: CASSYKSGYTF.

This chain links TRBV6-1 with TRBJ1-1; 8 bases are shared with TRBD1. This CDR3 has 14 amino acids. Germline V gene data show CDR1 as MNHNS and CDR2 as SASEGT. V gave up 8 bases and J gave up 0 bases; unmatched junction bases: 5. The CDR3 loop reads CASVRGPLNTEAFF. The DNA of the CDR3 is TGTGCCAGCGTCAGGGGGCCCCTGAACACTGAAGCTTTCTTT.

On this clone: An end of the junction does not agree with germline; a read error may underlie this. The genes are TRBV30 and TRBJ1-5, with 10 bases fitting TRBD1. The CDR3 consists of 13 residues. Germline CDR1 and CDR2: GTSNPN and SVGIG (reference sequence). The CDR3 coding sequence is TGTGCCTGGAAGGGGACAGGGGAAAAGATTCAATATTTT. Translation gives CAWKGTGEKIQYF.

J is TRBJ1-2 and V is TRBV6-1; possibly TRBD1 for D (5 bases). Trimming removed 4 bases from V and 7 bases from J, with 16 bases in between. The CDR3 spans 14 residues. Germline-derived CDR1 and CDR2 are MNHNS and SASEGT. For the CDR3, the DNA is TGTGCCAGCAGTGCGGCAGGGATTATCGCTGGCTACACCTTC. Protein product: CASSAAGIIAGYTF.

The chain links TRBV5-1 to TRBJ2-5; 10 bases agree with TRBD1. CDR3 length: 15 amino acids. V was clipped by 0 bases and J by 7 bases; unmatched bases: 6. Looked up from germline, CDR1 is SGHRS and CDR2 is YFSETQ. CDR3 in amino acids: CASSLDPGQGMTQYF. The CDR3 bases are TGCGCCAGCAGCTTGGATCCGGGACAGGGGATGACCCAGTACTTC.

This sequence joins TRBV7-3 and TRBJ2-3; 9 bases are shared with TRBD2. CDR1 and CDR2 (germline): SGHTA, FQGTGA. CDR3 length: 16 amino acids. V lost 1 base, J lost 4 bases, and 6 bases stayed unmatched. CDR3 coding DNA: TGTGCCAGCAGCTTAATCGGCGGGGGGGGCTCAGATACGCAGTATTTT. Residues: CASSLIGGGGSDTQYF.

This chain joins TRBV7-2 and TRBJ1-2; D is ambiguous. The CDR3 contains 13 residues. Germline V gene lookup returns CDR1 SGHTA and CDR2 FQGNSA. Trimming took off 5 bases at V and 2 bases at J, with 9 bases between the two ends. The CDR3 loop is CASSKDWNYGYTF. The DNA for the CDR3 is TGTGCCAGCAGCAAGGACTGGAACTATGGCTACACCTTC.

The V call is TRBV6-6, the J call TRBJ2-7, with D tentatively TRBD1 (5 bases). The CDR3 runs 15 residues. Trimming took 6 bases from V and 1 from J, leaving 16 bases between them. Germline values: CDR1 MNHNY, CDR2 SVGAGI (reference sequence). The CDR3 region has the DNA TGTGCCAGCAGCCGAAGTTGGGGCGTTTCCTACGAGCAGTACTTC. Amino acid sequence: CASSRSWGVSYEQYF.